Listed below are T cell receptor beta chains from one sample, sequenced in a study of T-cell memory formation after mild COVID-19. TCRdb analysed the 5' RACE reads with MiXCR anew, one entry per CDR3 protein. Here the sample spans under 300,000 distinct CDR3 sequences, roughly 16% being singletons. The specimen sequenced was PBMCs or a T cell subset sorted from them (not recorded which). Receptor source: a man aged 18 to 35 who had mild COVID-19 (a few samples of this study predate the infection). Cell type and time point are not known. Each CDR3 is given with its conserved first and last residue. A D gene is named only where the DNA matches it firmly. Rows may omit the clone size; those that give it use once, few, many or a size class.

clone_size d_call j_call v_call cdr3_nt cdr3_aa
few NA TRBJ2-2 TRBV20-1 TGCAGTGCCACCAAGGCAGGGTGGGGGTCCGGGGAGCTGTTTTTT CSATKAGWGSGELFF
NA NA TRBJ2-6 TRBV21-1 TGTGCCAGCAGCAAAGGAAGGTTCCGCTCTGGGGCCAACGTCCTGACTTTC CASSKGRFRSGANVLTF
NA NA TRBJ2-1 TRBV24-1 TGTGCCACCAGTGGGCCCTCGGGGGAGCAGTTCTTC CATSGPSGEQFF
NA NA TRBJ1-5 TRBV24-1 TGTGCCACCAGTGATTTCACAGGGTCTCAGCCCCAGCATTTT CATSDFTGSQPQHF
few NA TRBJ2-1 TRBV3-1 TGTGCCAGCAGCCAAGATGTGGGGTTTGGGCAGTTCTTC CASSQDVGFGQFF
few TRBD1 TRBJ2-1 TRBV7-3 TGTGCCAGCAGCCTAGGGACAGGGCCCTACAATGAGCAGTTCTTC CASSLGTGPYNEQFF
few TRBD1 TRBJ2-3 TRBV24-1 TGTGCCACCAGTGTTGGGCAGGGGGCCACAGATACGCAGTATTTT CATSVGQGATDTQYF
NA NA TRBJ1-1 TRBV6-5 TGTGCCAGCAGTTATTCCGGCCAAAGAGGAGCTTTCTTT CASSYSGQRGAFF
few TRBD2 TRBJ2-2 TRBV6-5 TGTGCCAGCCGCTTTAGCGGGGGTCTCGCCGGGGAGCTGTTTTTT CASRFSGGLAGELFF
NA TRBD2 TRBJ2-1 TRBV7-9 TGTGCCGTTCCTAGCGGGGCAGACTACAATGAGCAGTTCTTC CAVPSGADYNEQFF
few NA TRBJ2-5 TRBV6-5 TGTGCCAGCGTTTCGGCAGGAGAGACCCAGTACTTC CASVSAGETQYF
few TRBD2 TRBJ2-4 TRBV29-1 TGCAGCGTCCTGGGGGGGGGATTCGCCAAAAACATTCAGTACTTC CSVLGGGFAKNIQYF
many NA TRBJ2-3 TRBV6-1 TGTGCCAGCAGTTTAGGGGGGGCTAGCACAGATACGCAGTATTTT CASSLGGASTDTQYF
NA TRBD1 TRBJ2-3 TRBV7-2 TGTGCCAGCAGCTTAGGACGGCAGGGGGCAGGCACAGATACGCAGTATTTT CASSLGRQGAGTDTQYF
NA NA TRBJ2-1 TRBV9 TGTGCCAGCAGCGTAGAGGGGGACATGAGGGTTAAGAAGTTCTTC CASSVEGDMRVKKFF
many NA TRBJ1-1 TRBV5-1 TGTGCCAGCAGCTTGGGTGGAGGGAACACTGAAGCTTTCTTT CASSLGGGNTEAFF
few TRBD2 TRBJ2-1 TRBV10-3 TGTGCCATCAGTGGGGGCGGGGGGGCCCATGAGCAGTTCTTC CAISGGGGAHEQFF
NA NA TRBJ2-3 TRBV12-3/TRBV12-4 TGTGCCAGCAGTTTCGAGTTCACAGATACGCAGTATTTT CASSFEFTDTQYF
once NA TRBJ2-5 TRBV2 TGTGCCAGCAGGGGTTTCCAAGAGACCCAGTACTTC CASRGFQETQYF
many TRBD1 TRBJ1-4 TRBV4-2 TGTGCCAGCAGCCAAGATAAGGCGGGACAGTCTAATGAAAAACTGTTTTTT CASSQDKAGQSNEKLFF
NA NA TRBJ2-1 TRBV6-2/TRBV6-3 TGTGCCAGCACTGGGGCATACAATGAGCAGTTCTTC CASTGAYNEQFF
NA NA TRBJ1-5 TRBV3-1 TGTGCCAGCAGCCCAAGAGGGGGGGAGCCCCAGCATTTT CASSPRGGEPQHF
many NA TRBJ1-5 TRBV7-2 TGTGCCAGCAGCCCTTCCAGGGGCGGGAATCAGCCCCAGCATTTT CASSPSRGGNQPQHF
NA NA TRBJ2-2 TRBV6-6 TGTGCCAGCAGTTACTCTCTAGCCTTTTCCGGGGAGCTGTTTTTT CASSYSLAFSGELFF
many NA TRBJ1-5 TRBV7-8 TGTGCCAGCAGCTTAGTGGGGGCGGACGGAAATCAGCCCCAGCATTTT CASSLVGADGNQPQHF
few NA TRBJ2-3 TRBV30 TGTGCCTGGGGTGAGCTTGGGGGCCGGACAGATACGCAGTATTTT CAWGELGGRTDTQYF
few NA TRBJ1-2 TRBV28 TGTGCCAGCAGTTTGCCGGACTATGGCTACACCTTC CASSLPDYGYTF
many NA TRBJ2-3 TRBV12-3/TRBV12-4 TGTGCCAGCAGTTTACTCGGGGGGCCGGGGAATACGCAGTATTTT CASSLLGGPGNTQYF
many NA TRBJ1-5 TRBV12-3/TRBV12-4 TGTGCCAGCAGAACTTCGACTGGGGTTAGCAATCAGCCCCAGCATTTT CASRTSTGVSNQPQHF
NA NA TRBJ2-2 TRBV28 TGTCGATACACCGGGGAGCTGTTTTTT CRYTGELFF
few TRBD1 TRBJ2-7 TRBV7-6 TGTGCCAGCAGCCCTAGGACAGGGGGCTACGAGCAGTACTTC CASSPRTGGYEQYF
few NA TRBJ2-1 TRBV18 TGTGCCAGCTTGGCCGGGACTCAGGGCTACAATGAGCAGTTCTTC CASLAGTQGYNEQFF
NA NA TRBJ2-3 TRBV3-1 TGTGCCAGCAGTCAGGCAGAAGATACGCAGTATTTT CASSQAEDTQYF
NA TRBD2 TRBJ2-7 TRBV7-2 TGTGCCAGCAGTCCTCAGCGGGGGGCTGCCGAGCAGTACTTC CASSPQRGAAEQYF
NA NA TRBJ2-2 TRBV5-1 TGCGCCAGCAGCTGGAGGCAGGGAGGCACCGGGGAGCTGTTTTTT CASSWRQGGTGELFF
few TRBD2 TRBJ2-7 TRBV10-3 TGTGCCACCCGGACTAGCGGGGGAAATGAGCAGTACTTC CATRTSGGNEQYF
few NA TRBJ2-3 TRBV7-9 TGTGCCAGCAGCTTCGGACTCTGGACAGATACGCAGTATTTT CASSFGLWTDTQYF
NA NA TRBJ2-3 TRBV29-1 TGCAGCGTTGACACAGGGCCCATGACAGATACGCAGTATTTT CSVDTGPMTDTQYF
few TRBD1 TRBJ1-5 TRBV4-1 TGCGCCAGCAGCCCTAGGACAGGGGGCGTTTTGGTAAATCAGCCCCAGCATTTT CASSPRTGGVLVNQPQHF
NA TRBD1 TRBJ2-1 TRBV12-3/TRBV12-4 TGTGCCAGCACCCCCCGGACAGGGGGCTACAATGAGCAGTTCTTC CASTPRTGGYNEQFF
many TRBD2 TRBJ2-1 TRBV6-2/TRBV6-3 TGTGCCAGCAGTTACGGCCCGGGACTAGCGGGGGGCAGTGAGCAGTTCTTC CASSYGPGLAGGSEQFF